The source of this T cell receptor beta chain is a study of T-cell memory formation after mild COVID-19. TCR alpha and TCR beta cDNA libraries carrying sample barcodes and UMIs were produced by 5'RACE using constant-segment primers. TCRdb ran MiXCR on the 5' RACE reads and lists one entry per CDR3 protein. Of 120,000 or so distinct CDR3 sequences listed, 15% to 20% are singletons. This clonotype was observed at least ten times. What it recognizes is unknown. The CDR3 is made up of 16 amino acids. Germline assignment: CDR1 MNHEY and CDR2 SVGAGI. Trimming pared 0 bases from V and 0 bases from J, leaving 8 bases between. Study-level points and caveats: For second-wave clones that peaked at day 37, SARS-CoV-2 specificity went unverified. Later expanders leaned CD4+, whereas clones that contracted between day 15 and 85 were balanced CD4/CD8.

This sequence was found in an adult woman who had mild COVID-19 (a few samples of this study predate the infection). Cell type and time point are not known. The rearrangement links TRBV6-5 to TRBJ2-2; D not resolved. The sequenced material came from PBMCs or a T cell subset sorted from them (not recorded which). DNA of the CDR3: TGTGCCAGCAGTTACTCGCCGTCGGCGAACACCGGGGAGCTGTTTTTT. It encodes CASSYSPSANTGELFF.